This TCR beta chain is drawn from a study of T cell repertoires in cytomegalovirus infection. The CDR3 extends over 13 amino acids. V was cut by 3 bases and J by 6 bases, with 11 bases left in between. The V gene's germline CDR1 is SGHVS and CDR2 FQNEAQ. TCRdb fed the reads into MiXCR, producing one record per CDR3 protein. The sample consists of tens of thousands of distinct CDR3 sequences, around 23% of them appearing once. This clonotype occurred a few times. Its specificity is unknown. The sequencing here drew on CD8+ T cells from cultured PBMCs, taken from culture after CMV antigen stimulation. The TCR sequence derives from a human donor in good health (CMV status not recorded). Some clones in this sample may be carry-over from other donors' samples. J is TRBJ1-2 and V is TRBV7-8; tentatively, D is TRBD1 (5 bases). DNA of the CDR3: TGTGCCAGCAGCTTGACAGAGATTGATGGCTACACCTTC. Translated: CASSLTEIDGYTF.